The source of this T cell receptor beta chain is a study of blood T cell repertoires in COVID-19. Turning to the study itself: Sites across the United States, Italy and Spain contributed samples from acute and convalescent COVID-19. T cells, B-cell-depleted T cells, or PBMCs supplied cDNA or gDNA.

Source study methods: For nucleated cells, counts were estimated from reference gene primer amplification. Some clones are missing from TCRdb's copy, which holds only in-frame ones; the method was immunoSEQ multiplex PCR. Clone size and V and J calls were adopted from that table, with D and trimming inferred from the DNA. The sample contains about 31,000 clones, 91% of which appear only once. Sequencing was carried out using peripheral blood. The sequence derives from a human donor in a cohort sampled during active COVID-19.

This chain's CDR3 is CASSTVTDTQYF. Written as DNA, the CDR3 is TGTGCCAGCAGCACAGTAACAGATACGCAGTATTTT. The rearrangement joins TRBV5-4 to TRBJ2-3; D not resolved. V was shortened by 4 bases and J by 3 bases, with 6 bases between the two germline ends. The V gene's germline CDR1 is SGHNT and CDR2 YYREEE (reference sequence). This CDR3 region has 12 residues. Together with reference TRBV5-4 and TRBJ2-3, the CDR3 gives the full variable domain: ETGVTQSPTHLIKTRGQQVTLRCSSQSGHNTVSWYQQALGQGPQFIFQYYREEENGRGNFPPRFSGLQFPNYSSELNVNALELDDSALYLCASSTVTDTQYFGPGTRLTVL.